This T cell receptor beta chain comes out of a study of a mutant IDH1 vaccine in newly diagnosed glioma (dated by TCRdb to the early 2020s). Study-wide context: Across visits V03 through V10, patients got a total of eight vaccinations, given in weeks 1, 3, 5, 7, 11, 15, 19 and 23. Vaccination was initiated 4-6 weeks after radiotherapy alone, or concurrently with temozolomide cycles in the chemotherapy-containing groups. Of the approximately 34 treated patients, 62.5% were male and around 38% were female, and a mean age of around 40 years was recorded. Prior to enrollment, patients had been given standard therapy consisting of radiotherapy alone, temozolomide alone, or radiochemotherapy with temozolomide, with the combination given to most patients. Peripheral blood samples were drawn at six visits, namely V03 (baseline), V05, V07, V10, V12 and V13. For exploratory analyses, longitudinal TCRB deep sequencing was carried out in 25 treated patients wherever samples were available. Findings and caveats that apply to the study as a whole: No apparent relationship was observed between pseudoprogression and alterations in the top peripheral T cell clonotypes detected by TCRB sequencing. The authors noted that analyses of patient blood samples could not be reproduced because of sample limitations. PBMC samples for TCRB deep sequencing were selected based on availability. Across multiple MHC alleles, vaccine-induced immune responses were seen in around 94% of patients.

The CDR3 holds 16 amino acids from the cysteine to the phenylalanine. Only the CDR3 part of the read is kept: 48 bases, read in frame from the first base. Trimming at the junction amounts to 5 bases on V and 9 bases on J, and the germline ends lie 22 bases apart. CDR1 and CDR2, looked up from the germline V gene (reference sequence), are LNHDA and SQIVND. The library was prepared using the immunoSEQ multiplex PCR assay. Rearranged TCR beta chain sequences were amplified with the hsTCRB Kit following the manufacturer's protocol. Sequencing of TCRB libraries was carried out on an Illumina MiSeq. The published analysis was carried out like this. The kit vendor's proprietary platform handled demultiplexing, trimming and gene mapping. TCRdb took over this immuneACCESS table, retaining in-frame rearrangements with V and J assigned. Such tables are incomplete; in checked studies, under half of the missing clones stem from an unresolved V gene, and the remainder is unexplained. Clone size and V and J calls were adopted from that table, with D and trimming inferred from the DNA. The sample has approximately 50,000 clones on record, over 70% of them singletons. The ten largest clones represent about 1.4% of the sample.

Comments on this clone: Its antigen specificity is not known. Base qualities are not recorded, but no much larger clone differs from it by a single base.

The time point label for this specimen denotes: week 23, last vaccination. Every vaccine dose consisted of 300 ug of a 20-mer mutant IDH1 peptide in Montanide, administered subcutaneously together with topical imiquimod. Newly diagnosed WHO grade 3 or 4 IDH1-mutant astrocytomas showing loss of nuclear ATRX were present in the donors. The samples were drawn from NOA16, a multicentre, single-arm, open-label phase I trial in Germany that tested a mutant IDH1 peptide vaccine in humans for the first time. Genomic DNA for TCRB sequencing was extracted from EDTA blood using the DNeasy Blood and Tissue Kit.

The specimen comprised PBMCs, sampled from a glioma patient whose treatment included an IDH1 peptide vaccine. The receptor comes from a man aged 35 to 55 with glioma. Rearrangement joined TRBV19 to TRBJ2-2; the D gene is tentatively TRBD1 or TRBD2, each matching 5 bases. The DNA sequence follows: TGTGCCAGTAGTCTCTCATCACGGGACGTGGGCAGGGAGCTGTTTTTT. This codes for CASSLSSRDVGRELFF.